What follows are 25 T cell receptor beta chains derived from one specimen sequenced in a study of control samples from healthy donors and cancer patients. The table came from immunoSEQ multiplex PCR; TCRdb's copy has only in-frame clones and leaves some out. Here the sample spans about 95,000 clones, about 85% being singletons. Specimen: blood. Receptors were obtained from a woman aged 70 to 79 in good health.

The genes are TRBV7-8 and TRBJ1-1; TRBD1 matches at 10 bases. The CDR3 totals 14 residues. V shed 5 bases, J shed 11 bases, and the junction held 11 bases outside the gene matches. Germline assignment: CDR1 SGHVS and CDR2 FQNEAQ. The CDR3 DNA follows: TGTGCCAGCAGCCGACAGGGGGCAGGTATAACGGCTTTCTTT. Protein: CASSRQGAGITAFF.

This clone is a singleton in its sample. This chain uses TRBV28 with TRBJ2-3, with D hard to call. Trimming pared 2 bases from V and 7 bases from J, leaving 10 bases between. The V gene's germline CDR1 is MDHEN and CDR2 SYDVKM. The CDR3 contains 13 residues. CDR3 coding DNA: TGTGCCAGCAGTTTAGCCGTCCCCAATACGCAGTATTTT. This encodes CASSLAVPNTQYF.

This chain joins TRBV5-1 and TRBJ2-1, with D perhaps TRBD2 (6 bases). Trimming pared 1 base from V and 9 bases from J, leaving 17 bases between. Germline V CDR1 and CDR2: SGHRS, YFSETQ. This CDR3 is 15 amino acids long. The CDR3 DNA reads TGCGCCAGCAGCTTGTTGGGGGAGGCTGGCACTGAGCAGTTCTTC. It codes for CASSLLGEAGTEQFF.

The chain uses TRBV10-3 and TRBJ1-1, with TRBD1 as a possible D gene (5 bases). With 6 bases removed from V and 4 bases from J, the gap between germline ends came to 15 bases. CDR1 and CDR2 (germline): ENHRY, SYGVKD. The CDR3 is made up of 14 amino acids. The CDR3 bases are TGTGCCATCAGCTCGAACGGGGGAGGCACTGAAGCTTTCTTT. Amino acids: CAISSNGGGTEAFF.

The chain is built from TRBV3-1 (or the pseudogene TRBV3-2) and TRBJ1-2; unclear D gene. Germline values: CDR1 LGHDT, CDR2 YNNKEL (reference sequence). V shed 2 bases and J shed 4 bases, with 11 bases lying between them. The CDR3 sequence is 14 residues long. The CDR3, as DNA: TGTGCCAGCAGCCAATTCGCGGGGTCCTATGGCTACACCTTC. Encoded protein: CASSQFAGSYGYTF.

This chain joins TRBV18 and TRBJ2-2, with unresolved D. Germline CDR1 and CDR2: KGHSH and LQKENI. The V and J ends lost 0 bases and 6 bases respectively, with 8 bases between them. This CDR3 is built from 14 residues. The CDR3 sequence is CASSPPGLAGELFF. The DNA of the CDR3 is TGTGCCAGCTCACCACCAGGGTTAGCCGGGGAGCTGTTTTTT.

V gene TRBV15 combines with J gene TRBJ2-1; D is perhaps TRBD2 (6 bases). Trimming stripped 6 bases from V and 5 bases from J, with 11 bases between. Germline loops: CDR1 LNHNV, CDR2 YYDKDF (reference sequence). The CDR3 is 13 amino acids. The CDR3 region has the DNA TGTGCCACCAGTGGGGGGAGCAACAATGAGCAGTTCTTC. Its protein is CATSGGSNNEQFF.

The V gene is TRBV7-9, the J gene TRBJ2-2, with 9 nucleotides matching TRBD1. Germline lookup yields CDR1 SEHNR and CDR2 FQNEAQ (reference sequence). The CDR3 consists of 15 residues. The V and J ends lost 8 bases and 4 bases, in that order; junction bases with no gene match: 8. The CDR3: CASARTGVGTGELFF. For the CDR3, the DNA is TGTGCCAGCGCCCGGACAGGGGTAGGCACCGGGGAGCTGTTTTTT.

The chain combines TRBV5-1 with TRBJ2-3; D gene ambiguous. The length of the CDR3 is 15 residues. V gave up 0 bases and J gave up 0 bases, with 8 bases separating them. The V gene's germline CDR1 is SGHRS and CDR2 YFSETQ. In DNA form, the CDR3 reads TGCGCCAGCAGCTTGGATGCCGCTAGCACAGATACGCAGTATTTT. Translated: CASSLDAASTDTQYF.

The gene calls are TRBV25-1 and TRBJ1-4; 7 bases match TRBD1. The germline CDR1 and CDR2 sequences are MGHDK and SYGVNS. V lost 6 bases to trimming and J lost 6 bases; unmatched junction nucleotides: 7. This CDR3 spans 14 amino acids. The CDR3 bases are TGTGCCAGCAGGCAGACAGGGTTGGATGAAAAACTGTTTTTT. Amino acids: CASRQTGLDEKLFF.

In its sample, this clone was seen once. The chain is built from TRBV6-5 and TRBJ2-7; 7 bases line up with TRBD1. Germline CDR1 MNHEY, CDR2 SVGAGI. Trimming at V came to 2 bases and at J to 3 bases, leaving 7 bases not matched to a gene. CDR3 length equals 15 residues. In DNA form, the CDR3 reads TGTGCCAGCAGTTACCTGGACAGGCCCCACTACGAGCAGTACTTC. Its protein is CASSYLDRPHYEQYF.

V is TRBV19 and J is TRBJ2-7, with D unclear. Per germline, CDR1 LNHDA and CDR2 SQIVND (reference sequence). The germline V and J ends were trimmed by 2 bases and 0 bases, with 8 bases remaining between them. The CDR3 totals 14 residues. CDR3 region: CASSITRSSYEQYF. The CDR3 DNA reads TGTGCCAGTAGTATAACCAGGTCCTCCTACGAGCAGTACTTC.

In its sample, this clone was seen a few times. The CDR3 here is CASSLLPAGEQFF. The CDR3 DNA sequence: TGTGCCAGCAGCTTGTTGCCGGCAGGAGAGCAGTTCTTC. This chain connects TRBV5-6 to TRBJ2-1, with no clear D. The CDR3 contains 13 residues. V gave up 1 base and J gave up 10 bases, with 12 bases separating them. CDR1 is SGHDT, CDR2 YYEEEE, per germline.

This chain uses TRBV6-4 with TRBJ1-1; tentatively, D is TRBD1 (5 bases). Trimming removed 6 bases from V and 1 base from J, with 12 bases in between. The CDR3 is 14 amino acids. Germline CDR1 reads MRHNA; CDR2 reads SNTAGT. The CDR3 DNA reads TGTGCCAGCAGGGCCCAGGGTGGGAACACTGAAGCTTTCTTT. The encoded protein is CASRAQGGNTEAFF.

This clone has just one count. The chain has TRBV5-1 and TRBJ2-5; D might be TRBD2 (8 bases). Germline CDR1 is SGHRS and CDR2 is YFSETQ. The V end lost 5 bases, the J end lost 1 base, and 12 bases lay between the germline ends. This CDR3 is built from 14 residues. The CDR3 region is CASSSGTVQETQYF. The CDR3 DNA sequence: TGCGCCAGCAGTAGCGGGACAGTCCAAGAGACCCAGTACTTC.

The chain joins TRBV23-1 to TRBJ2-1; D may be TRBD1 or TRBD2 (5 bases each). TRBV23-1 is noted as an ORF with a role that remains uncertain. The V gene lost 3 bases and the J gene lost 8 bases, with 11 bases spanning the gap. The CDR3 covers 13 residues. The CDR3 region has the DNA TGCGCCAGCAGTCACCGGGACCCATATGAGCAGTTCTTC. This encodes CASSHRDPYEQFF.

V is TRBV7-9 and J is TRBJ1-1, with TRBD1 matching 10 bases. This CDR3 comprises 16 residues. J gave up 0 bases and V 5 bases, and 6 bases lay outside the gene matches. Germline V gene lookup returns CDR1 SEHNR and CDR2 FQNEAQ (reference sequence). CDR3 sequence (DNA): TGTGCCAGCAGCCAAGGACAGGGGGTAATGAACACTGAAGCTTTCTTT. Its translation is CASSQGQGVMNTEAFF. Together with reference TRBV7-9 and TRBJ1-1, the CDR3 gives the full variable domain: DTGVSQNPRHKITKRGQNVTFRCDPISEHNRLYWYRQTLGQGPEFLTYFQNEAQLEKSRLLSDRFSAERPKGSFSTLEIQRTEQGDSAMYLCASSQGQGVMNTEAFFGQGTRLTVV.

This rearrangement joins TRBV12-3 or TRBV12-4 to TRBJ2-7, with TRBD2 as a possible D gene (6 bases). CDR3 length equals 13 residues. Trimming left V 4 bases short and J 2 bases short, with 9 bases between. For the CDR3, the DNA is TGTGCCAGCAGTTGGGGGGAGACCTACGAGCAGTACTTC. It encodes CASSWGETYEQYF.

The chain carries TRBV10-3 and TRBJ1-2; possibly TRBD1 for D (5 bases). CDR3 length: 13 residues. Trimming pared 2 bases from V and 4 bases from J, leaving 8 bases between. Germline CDR1 ENHRY, CDR2 SYGVKD. The CDR3 coding sequence is TGTGCCATCAGTGAGGGACAATCCTATGGCTACACCTTC. It codes for CAISEGQSYGYTF.

This clone has a handful of counts. This chain joins TRBV27 and TRBJ1-1; no clear D. CDR3 length: 14 amino acids. Looked up from germline, CDR1 is MNHEY and CDR2 is SMNVEV (reference sequence). V was cut by 6 bases and J by 1 base, with 12 bases left in between. The CDR3: CASSPRPGNTEAFF. The CDR3 DNA reads as TGTGCCAGCAGCCCCCGTCCGGGGAACACTGAAGCTTTCTTT.

The rearrangement links TRBV24-1 to TRBJ1-2; possibly TRBD1 for D (6 bases). This CDR3 spans 14 amino acids. Germline lookup yields CDR1 KGHDR and CDR2 SFDVKD. V was clipped by 8 bases and J by 0 bases, with 12 bases between them. CDR3 in amino acids: CATNPGHPNYGYTF. The DNA of the CDR3 is TGTGCCACCAACCCGGGACACCCTAACTATGGCTACACCTTC.

The chain employs TRBV25-1 and TRBJ1-5; 7 bases fit TRBD1. After removal of 5 bases from V and 5 bases from J, the junction contained 6 bases not matched to a gene. Looked up from germline, CDR1 is MGHDK and CDR2 is SYGVNS. The CDR3 totals 14 residues. The CDR3 spells CASSPGGVDQPQHF. In DNA, the CDR3 is TGTGCCAGCAGTCCAGGGGGAGTTGATCAGCCCCAGCATTTT.

CDR3 coding DNA: TGTGCCAGCTCACCTAATTCCGGGACAGGGGTTGAGCAGTTCTTC. Translated: CASSPNSGTGVEQFF. V usage is TRBV18 and J usage is TRBJ2-1; 10 bases align to TRBD1. The CDR3 spans 15 residues. J was trimmed by 9 bases and V by 3 bases; bases with no gene match: 8. Looked up from germline, CDR1 is KGHSH and CDR2 is LQKENI.

The chain couples TRBV19 to TRBJ1-5; D may be TRBD1 (5 bases). The CDR3 sequence is 13 residues long. CDR1 LNHDA and CDR2 SQIVND come from the germline V gene (reference sequence). Trimming removed 3 bases from V and 4 bases from J, with 7 bases in between. CDR3 sequence reads: CASSMGENQPQHF. In DNA form, the CDR3 reads TGTGCCAGTAGTATGGGGGAAAATCAGCCCCAGCATTTT. Using reference TRBV19 and TRBJ1-5 for the parts outside the CDR3, the full variable domain is DGGITQSPKYLFRKEGQNVTLSCEQNLNHDAMYWYRQDPGQGLRLIYYSQIVNDFQKGDIAEGYSVSREKKESFPLTVTSAQKNPTAFYLCASSMGENQPQHFGDGTRLSIL.

This clone has more than one count but fewer than ten. One end of the junction does not line up with germline, which may come from a read error. The rearrangement uses TRBV7-7 and TRBJ2-5; either TRBD1 or TRBD2 may supply D (6 bases each). CDR1 is SSHAT, CDR2 FNYEAQ, per germline (reference sequence). This CDR3 is 16 amino acids long. CDR3: CASSSGGGQGQETQYF. The CDR3 DNA reads as TGTGCTAGCAGCTCAGGAGGGGGGCAGGGGCAAGAGACCCAGTACTTC.